The clone carrying this TCR beta chain came up many times. Its cognate antigen is unknown. Germline V gives CDR1 SGHAT, CDR2 FQNNGV. The V and J ends lost 6 bases and 5 bases respectively, with 14 bases between them. The CDR3 covers 13 residues. This specimen comes from a study of neurological immune-mediated disorders. About the research overall: Of the approximately 34 patients with multiple sclerosis, around 30 had relapsing-remitting MS, whereas the remaining 3 had secondary progressive MS.

Study outcomes and limitations: The greatest TCR clonal expansion occurred in HTLV-1-associated myelopathy and the least in multiple sclerosis, which fell below healthy controls.

MiXCR was run by TCRdb on the 5' RACE reads, yielding one entry per CDR3 protein. The sample records roughly 70,000 distinct CDR3 sequences, less than 4% being singletons. The unsorted libraries originated from 2 million PBMCs kept at -80 C. The TCR comes from a man in his thirties or forties with multiple sclerosis. Sequenced input: PBMCs. V and J are TRBV11-2 and TRBJ2-7, with a weak D call TRBD2 (5 bases). CDR3 residues: CASSPPGFHEQYF. DNA for the CDR3: TGTGCCAGCAGTCCCCCGGGGTTCCACGAGCAGTACTTC.